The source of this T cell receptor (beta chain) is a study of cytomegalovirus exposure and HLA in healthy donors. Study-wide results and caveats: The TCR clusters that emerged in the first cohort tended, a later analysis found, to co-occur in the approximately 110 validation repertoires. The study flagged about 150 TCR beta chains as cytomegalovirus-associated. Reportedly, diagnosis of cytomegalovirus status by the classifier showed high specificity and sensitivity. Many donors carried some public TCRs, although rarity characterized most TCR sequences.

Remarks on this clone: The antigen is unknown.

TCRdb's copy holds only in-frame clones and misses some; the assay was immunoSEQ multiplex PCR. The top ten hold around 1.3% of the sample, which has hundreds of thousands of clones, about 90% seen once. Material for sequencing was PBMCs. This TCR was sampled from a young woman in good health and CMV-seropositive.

CDR3 region: CASSFRGKEMNTEAFF. The CDR3 nucleotides are TGTGCCAGCAGTTTTCGGGGGAAAGAGATGAACACTGAAGCTTTCTTT. The genes are TRBV28 and TRBJ1-1; TRBD1 is a possible D gene (5 bases). Trimming removed 3 bases from V and 0 bases from J, with 14 bases in between. The germline V gene has CDR1 MDHEN and CDR2 SYDVKM. This CDR3 is built from 16 residues.